The present T cell receptor beta chain was sequenced within a study of blood T cell repertoires in COVID-19. Study-level information: Samples representing acute and convalescent COVID-19 were sourced from the United States, Italy and Spain. PBMCs, B-cell-depleted T cells, or T cells were the source of the cDNA or gDNA that made up the material.

Per the study methods: Reference gene primers were amplified, and this amplification served to estimate nucleated cell counts. The repertoire was sequenced with immunoSEQ multiplex PCR; TCRdb's copy has only in-frame clones and lacks some. D and trimming were read from the DNA, whereas the V and J calls and clone size are those reported in that table. The data contain some 270,000 clones, roughly 91% of them singletons. Germline V gene data show CDR1 as MGHDK and CDR2 as SYGVNS. CDR3 length: 13 residues. Deletions cut 10 bases from V and 6 bases from J, with 16 bases between. The chain joins TRBV25-1 to TRBJ1-3; a weak D match, TRBD1 (6 bases). Sequencing was done on a sample of peripheral blood. The sequence was collected from a man in his thirties or forties with acute or convalescent COVID-19. CDR3 loop: CATRGAGENTIYF. The CDR3 DNA reads TGTGCCACCAGGGGCGCGGGCGAAAACACCATATATTTT.